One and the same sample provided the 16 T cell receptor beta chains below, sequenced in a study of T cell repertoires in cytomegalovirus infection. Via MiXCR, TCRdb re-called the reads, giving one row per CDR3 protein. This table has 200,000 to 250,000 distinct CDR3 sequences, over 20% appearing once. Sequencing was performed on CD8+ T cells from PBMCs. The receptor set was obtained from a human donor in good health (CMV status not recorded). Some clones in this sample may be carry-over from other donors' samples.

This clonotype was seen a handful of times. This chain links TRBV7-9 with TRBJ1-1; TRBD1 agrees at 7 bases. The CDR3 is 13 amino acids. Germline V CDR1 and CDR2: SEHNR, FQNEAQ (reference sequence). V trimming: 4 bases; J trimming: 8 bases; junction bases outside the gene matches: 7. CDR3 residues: CASSSRTGSEAFF. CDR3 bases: TGTGCCAGCAGCTCCCGGACAGGATCAGAAGCTTTCTTT.

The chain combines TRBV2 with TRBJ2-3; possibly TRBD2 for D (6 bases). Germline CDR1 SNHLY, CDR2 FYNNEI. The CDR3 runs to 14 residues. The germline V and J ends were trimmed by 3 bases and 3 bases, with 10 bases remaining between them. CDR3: CASSEGLATDTQYF. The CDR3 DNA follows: TGTGCCAGCAGTGAGGGGCTAGCGACAGATACGCAGTATTTT.

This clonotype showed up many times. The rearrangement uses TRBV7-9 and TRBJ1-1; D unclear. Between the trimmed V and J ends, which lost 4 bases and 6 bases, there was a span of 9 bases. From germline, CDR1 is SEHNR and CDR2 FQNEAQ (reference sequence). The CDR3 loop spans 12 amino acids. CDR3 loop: CASSSTWAEAFF. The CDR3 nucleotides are TGTGCCAGCAGCTCGACTTGGGCTGAAGCTTTCTTT.

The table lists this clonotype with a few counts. CDR3 sequence (DNA): TGTGCCAGCTCGGGCCTTTTCTATGGCTACACCTTC. Its protein is CASSGLFYGYTF. The chain joins TRBV7-9 to TRBJ1-2; D not resolved. Between the trimmed V and J ends, which lost 8 bases and 4 bases, there was a span of 11 bases. This CDR3 spans 12 amino acids. CDR1 and CDR2 (germline): SEHNR, FQNEAQ (reference sequence).

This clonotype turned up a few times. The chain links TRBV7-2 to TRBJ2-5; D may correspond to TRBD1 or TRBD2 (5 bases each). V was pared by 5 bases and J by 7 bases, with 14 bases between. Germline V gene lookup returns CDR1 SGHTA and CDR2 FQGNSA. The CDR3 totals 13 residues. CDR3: CASSQHGAGTQYF. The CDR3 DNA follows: TGTGCCAGCAGCCAACACGGGGCAGGGACCCAGTACTTC.

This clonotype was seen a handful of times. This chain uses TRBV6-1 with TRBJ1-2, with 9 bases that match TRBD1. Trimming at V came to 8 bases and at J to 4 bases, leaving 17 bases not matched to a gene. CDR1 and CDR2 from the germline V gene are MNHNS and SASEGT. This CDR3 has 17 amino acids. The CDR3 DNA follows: TGTGCCAGCTTACCGGGACAGGGATCCCTAGGGCCCTATGGCTACACCTTC. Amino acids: CASLPGQGSLGPYGYTF.

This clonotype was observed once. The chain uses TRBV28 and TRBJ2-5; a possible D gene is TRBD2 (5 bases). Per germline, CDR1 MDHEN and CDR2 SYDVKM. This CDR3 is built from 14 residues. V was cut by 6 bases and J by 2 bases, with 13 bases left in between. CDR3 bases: TGTGCCAGCAGCCATGAGGGCAGACAAGAGACCCAGTACTTC. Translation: CASSHEGRQETQYF.

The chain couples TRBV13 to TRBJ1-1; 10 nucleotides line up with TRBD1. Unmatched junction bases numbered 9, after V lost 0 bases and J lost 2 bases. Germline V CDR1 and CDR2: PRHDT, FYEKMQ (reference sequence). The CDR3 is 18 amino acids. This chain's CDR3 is CASSLGTLGQGINTEAFF. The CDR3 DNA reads TGTGCCAGCAGCTTAGGTACTCTGGGACAGGGGATAAACACTGAAGCTTTCTTT.

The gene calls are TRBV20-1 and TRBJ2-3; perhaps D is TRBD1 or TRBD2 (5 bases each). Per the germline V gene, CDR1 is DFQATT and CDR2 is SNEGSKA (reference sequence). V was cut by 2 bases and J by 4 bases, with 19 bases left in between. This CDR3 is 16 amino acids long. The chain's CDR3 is CSARTYQGWGSDTQYF. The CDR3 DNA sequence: TGCAGTGCTAGAACCTACCAGGGATGGGGGTCAGATACGCAGTATTTT.

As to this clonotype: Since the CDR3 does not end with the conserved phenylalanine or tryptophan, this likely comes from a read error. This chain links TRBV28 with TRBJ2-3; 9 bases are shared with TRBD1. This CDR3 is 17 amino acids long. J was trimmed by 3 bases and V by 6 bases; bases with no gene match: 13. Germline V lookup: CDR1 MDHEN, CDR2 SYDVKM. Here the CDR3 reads CASRRLPGQGETDTQYY. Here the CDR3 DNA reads TGTGCCAGCAGGCGCCTCCCGGGACAGGGTGAGACAGATACGCAGTATTAT.

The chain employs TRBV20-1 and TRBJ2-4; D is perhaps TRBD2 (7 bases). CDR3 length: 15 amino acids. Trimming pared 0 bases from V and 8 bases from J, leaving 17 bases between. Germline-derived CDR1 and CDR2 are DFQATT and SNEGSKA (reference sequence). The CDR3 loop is CSARDKWGRGDIQYF. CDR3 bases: TGCAGTGCTAGAGATAAGTGGGGGAGGGGGGACATTCAGTACTTC.

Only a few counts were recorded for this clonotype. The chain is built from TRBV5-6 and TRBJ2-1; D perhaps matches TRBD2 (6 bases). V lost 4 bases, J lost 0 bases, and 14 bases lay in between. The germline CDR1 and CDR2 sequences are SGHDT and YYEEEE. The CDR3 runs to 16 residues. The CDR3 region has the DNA TGTGCCAGCAGCCCTTCGTGGGGGGTCTCCTACAATGAGCAGTTCTTC. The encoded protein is CASSPSWGVSYNEQFF. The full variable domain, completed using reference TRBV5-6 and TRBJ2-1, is DAGVTQSPTHLIKTRGQQVTLRCSPKSGHDTVSWYQQALGQGPQFIFQYYEEEERQRGNFPDRFSGHQFPNYSSELNVNALLLGDSALYLCASSPSWGVSYNEQFFGPGTRLTVL.

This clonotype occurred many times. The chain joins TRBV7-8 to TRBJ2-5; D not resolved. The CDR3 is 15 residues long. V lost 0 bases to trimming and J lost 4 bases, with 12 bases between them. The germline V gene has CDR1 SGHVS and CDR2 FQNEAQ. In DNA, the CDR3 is TGTGCCAGCAGCTTAGCCCAATATGGGTTAGAGACCCAGTACTTC. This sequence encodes CASSLAQYGLETQYF.

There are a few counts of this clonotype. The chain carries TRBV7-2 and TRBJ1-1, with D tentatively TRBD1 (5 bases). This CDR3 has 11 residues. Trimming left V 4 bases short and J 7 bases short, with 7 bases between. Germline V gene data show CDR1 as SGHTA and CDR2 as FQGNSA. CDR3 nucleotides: TGTGCCAGCAGCTCGGGACTTGAAGCTTTCTTT. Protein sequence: CASSSGLEAFF.

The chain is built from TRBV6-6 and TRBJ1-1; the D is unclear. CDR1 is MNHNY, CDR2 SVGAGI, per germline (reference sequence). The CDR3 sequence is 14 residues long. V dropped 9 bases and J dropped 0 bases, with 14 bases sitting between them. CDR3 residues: CARTRWVVNTEAFF. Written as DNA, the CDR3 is TGTGCCAGGACGAGGTGGGTGGTGAACACTGAAGCTTTCTTT.

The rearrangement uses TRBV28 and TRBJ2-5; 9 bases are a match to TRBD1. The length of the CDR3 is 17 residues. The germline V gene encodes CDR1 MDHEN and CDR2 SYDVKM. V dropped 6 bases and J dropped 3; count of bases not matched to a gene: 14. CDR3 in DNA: TGTGCCAGCAGGCCTTTCGGGGGACAGGGAAGGGAAGAGACCCAGTACTTC. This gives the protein CASRPFGGQGREETQYF.